This T cell receptor (beta chain) was recorded in a study of T cells in localized non-small cell lung cancer. Study observations and caveats: Uninvolved adjacent lung showed the highest T cell clonality, exceeding tumor.

The table came from immunoSEQ multiplex PCR; TCRdb's copy has only in-frame clones and leaves some out. This sample has 26,000 or so clones; about 90% occur once, and the top ten carry 2.8%. As concerns this clone: Its antigen remains unidentified.

CDR3 length: 13 amino acids. V dropped 6 bases and J dropped 2 bases, with 11 bases sitting between them. Germline V lookup: CDR1 SNHLY, CDR2 FYNNEI. The sample was peripheral blood, taken before any cancer treatment. The receptor was derived from a woman aged 18 to 49 with stage I lung adenocarcinoma. The chain has TRBV2 and TRBJ2-7; D gene unclear. The CDR3 nucleotides are TGTGCCAGCAGGACGGTGAGGACCTACGAGCAGTACTTC. Translated, it gives CASRTVRTYEQYF.